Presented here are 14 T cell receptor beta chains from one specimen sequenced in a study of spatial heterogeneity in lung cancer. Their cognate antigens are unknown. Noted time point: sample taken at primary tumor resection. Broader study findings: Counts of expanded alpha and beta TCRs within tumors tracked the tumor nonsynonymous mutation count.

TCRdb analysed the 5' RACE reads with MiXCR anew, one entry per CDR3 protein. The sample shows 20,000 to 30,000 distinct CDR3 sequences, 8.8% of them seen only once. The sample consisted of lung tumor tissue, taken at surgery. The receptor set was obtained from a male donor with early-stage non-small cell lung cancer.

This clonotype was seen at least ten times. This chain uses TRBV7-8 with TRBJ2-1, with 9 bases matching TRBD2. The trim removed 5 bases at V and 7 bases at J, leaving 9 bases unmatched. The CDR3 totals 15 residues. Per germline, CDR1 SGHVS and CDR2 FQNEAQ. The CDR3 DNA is TGTGCCAGCAGCCTCAGGAGCCTAGCGGGGAATGAGCAGTTCTTC. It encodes CASSLRSLAGNEQFF. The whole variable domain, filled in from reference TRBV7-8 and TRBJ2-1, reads GAGVSQSPRYKVAKRGQDVALRCDPISGHVSLFWYQQALGQGPEFLTYFQNEAQLDKSGLPSDRFFAERPEGSVSTLKIQRTQQEDSAVYLCASSLRSLAGNEQFFGPGTRLTVL.

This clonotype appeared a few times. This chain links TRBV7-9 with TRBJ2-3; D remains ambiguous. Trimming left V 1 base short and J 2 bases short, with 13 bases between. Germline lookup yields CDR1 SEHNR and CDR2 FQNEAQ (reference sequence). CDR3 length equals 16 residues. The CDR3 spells CASSLGLTVTTDTQYF. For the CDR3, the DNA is TGTGCCAGCAGCTTAGGTTTGACGGTGACCACAGATACGCAGTATTTT.

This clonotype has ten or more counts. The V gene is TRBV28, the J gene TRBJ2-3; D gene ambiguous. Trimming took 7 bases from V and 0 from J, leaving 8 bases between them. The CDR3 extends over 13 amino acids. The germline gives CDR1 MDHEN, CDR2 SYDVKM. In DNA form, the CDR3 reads TGTGCCAGCACCCAACCTAGCACAGATACGCAGTATTTT. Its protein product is CASTQPSTDTQYF.

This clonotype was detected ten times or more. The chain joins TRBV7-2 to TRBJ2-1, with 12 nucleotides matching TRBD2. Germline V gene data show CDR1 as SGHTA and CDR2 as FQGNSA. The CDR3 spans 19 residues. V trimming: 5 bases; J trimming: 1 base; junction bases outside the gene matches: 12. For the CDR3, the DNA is TGTGCCAGCAGCCACCCCCCCCCTAGCGGGGGGGGGTCCTACAATGAGCAGTTCTTC. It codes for CASSHPPPSGGGSYNEQFF.

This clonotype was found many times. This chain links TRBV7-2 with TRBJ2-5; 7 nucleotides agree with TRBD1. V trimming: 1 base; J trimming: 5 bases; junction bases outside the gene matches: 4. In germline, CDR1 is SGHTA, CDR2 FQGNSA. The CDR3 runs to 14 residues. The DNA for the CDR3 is TGTGCCAGCAGCTTAGACGGGACAGCCGAGACCCAGTACTTC. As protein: CASSLDGTAETQYF.

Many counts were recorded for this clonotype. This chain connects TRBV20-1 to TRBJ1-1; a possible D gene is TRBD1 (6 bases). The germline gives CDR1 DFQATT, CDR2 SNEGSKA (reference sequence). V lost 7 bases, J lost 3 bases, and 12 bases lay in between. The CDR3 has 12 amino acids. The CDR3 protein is CSGEEGDTEAFF. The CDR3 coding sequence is TGCAGTGGGGAGGAGGGGGACACTGAAGCTTTCTTT.

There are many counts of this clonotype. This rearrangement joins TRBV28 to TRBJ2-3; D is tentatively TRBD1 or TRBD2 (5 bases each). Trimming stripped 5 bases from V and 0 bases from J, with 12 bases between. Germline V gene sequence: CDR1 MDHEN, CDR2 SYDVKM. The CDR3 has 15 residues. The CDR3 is CASSEGSTSTDTQYF. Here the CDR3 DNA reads TGTGCCAGCAGTGAGGGGTCAACTAGCACAGATACGCAGTATTTT.

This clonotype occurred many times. CDR3: CASSLHTGTAVLIAGANVLTF. The CDR3 DNA sequence: TGTGCCAGCAGCTTGCACACGGGGACAGCCGTTTTGATCGCTGGGGCCAACGTCCTGACTTTC. V usage is TRBV7-2 and J usage is TRBJ2-6, with 7 nucleotides matching TRBD1. This CDR3 is 21 amino acids long. Germline trimming cut 3 bases from V and 2 bases from J; bases unmatched to any gene: 19. The germline V gene encodes CDR1 SGHTA and CDR2 FQGNSA.

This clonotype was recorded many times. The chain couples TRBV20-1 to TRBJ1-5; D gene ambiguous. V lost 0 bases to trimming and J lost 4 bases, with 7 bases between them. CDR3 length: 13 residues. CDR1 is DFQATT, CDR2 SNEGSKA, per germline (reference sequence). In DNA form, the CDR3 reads TGCAGTGCTAGAGATCAAGGGAATCAGCCCCAGCATTTT. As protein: CSARDQGNQPQHF.

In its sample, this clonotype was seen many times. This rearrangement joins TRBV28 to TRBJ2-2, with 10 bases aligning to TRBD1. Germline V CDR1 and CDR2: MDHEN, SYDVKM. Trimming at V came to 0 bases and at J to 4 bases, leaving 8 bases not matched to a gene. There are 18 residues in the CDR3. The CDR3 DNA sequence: TGTGCCAGCAGTTTATGCTCCCCGGGACAGGGGTGCACCGGGGAGCTGTTTTTT. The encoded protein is CASSLCSPGQGCTGELFF.

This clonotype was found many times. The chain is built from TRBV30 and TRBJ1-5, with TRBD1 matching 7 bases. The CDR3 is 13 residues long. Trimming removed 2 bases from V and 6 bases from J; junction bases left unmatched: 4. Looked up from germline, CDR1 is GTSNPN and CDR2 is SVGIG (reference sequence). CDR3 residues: CAWSSRGLQPQHF. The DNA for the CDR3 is TGTGCCTGGAGTTCAAGGGGGCTTCAGCCCCAGCATTTT.

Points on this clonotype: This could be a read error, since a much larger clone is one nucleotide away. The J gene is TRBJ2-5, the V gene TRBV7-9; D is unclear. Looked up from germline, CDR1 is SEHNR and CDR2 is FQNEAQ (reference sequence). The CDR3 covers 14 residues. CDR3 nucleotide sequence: TGTGCCAGCAGCCATCTAGGAATCCAAGTGACCCAGTACTTC. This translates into CASSHLGIQVTQYF.

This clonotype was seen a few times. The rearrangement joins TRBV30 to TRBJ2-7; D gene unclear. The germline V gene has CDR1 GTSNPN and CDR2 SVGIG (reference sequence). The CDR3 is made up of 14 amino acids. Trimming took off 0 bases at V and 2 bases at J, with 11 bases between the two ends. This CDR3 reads CAWSVKGKPYEQYF. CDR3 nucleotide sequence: TGTGCCTGGAGTGTAAAGGGAAAACCCTACGAGCAGTACTTC.

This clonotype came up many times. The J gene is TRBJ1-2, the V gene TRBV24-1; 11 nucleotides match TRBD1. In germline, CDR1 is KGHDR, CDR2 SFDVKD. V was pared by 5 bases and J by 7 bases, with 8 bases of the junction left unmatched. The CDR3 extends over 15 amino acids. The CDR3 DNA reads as TGTGCCACCAGTGCGGAGGACAGGGGGCTCGGTGGCTACACCTTC. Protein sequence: CATSAEDRGLGGYTF.